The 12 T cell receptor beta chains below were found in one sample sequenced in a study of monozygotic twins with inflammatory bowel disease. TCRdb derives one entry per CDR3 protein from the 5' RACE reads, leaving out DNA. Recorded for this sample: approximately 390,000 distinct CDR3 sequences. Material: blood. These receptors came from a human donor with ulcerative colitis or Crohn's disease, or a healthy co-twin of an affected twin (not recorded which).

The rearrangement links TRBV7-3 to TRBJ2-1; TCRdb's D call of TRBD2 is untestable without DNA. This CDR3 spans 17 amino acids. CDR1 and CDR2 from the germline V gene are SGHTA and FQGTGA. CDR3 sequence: CASSPIGGLAEYNEQFF. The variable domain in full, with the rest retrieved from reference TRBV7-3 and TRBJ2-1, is GAGVSQTPSNKVTEKGKYVELRCDPISGHTALYWYRQSLGQGPEFLIYFQGTGAADDSGLPNDRFFAVRPEGSVSTLKIQRTERGDSAVYLCASSPIGGLAEYNEQFFGPGTRLTVL.

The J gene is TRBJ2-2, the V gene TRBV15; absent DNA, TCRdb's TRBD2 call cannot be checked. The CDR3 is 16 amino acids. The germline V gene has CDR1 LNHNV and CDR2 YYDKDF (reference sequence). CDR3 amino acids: CATSREGGGRTGELFF.

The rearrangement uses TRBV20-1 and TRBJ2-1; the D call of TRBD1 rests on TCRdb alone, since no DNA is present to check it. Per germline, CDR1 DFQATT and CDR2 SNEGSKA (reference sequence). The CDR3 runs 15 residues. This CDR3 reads CSAKDRANSYNEQFF.

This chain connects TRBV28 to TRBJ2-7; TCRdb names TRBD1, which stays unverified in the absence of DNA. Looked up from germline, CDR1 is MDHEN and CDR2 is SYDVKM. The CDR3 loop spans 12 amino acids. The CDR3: CASGDTVYEQYF.

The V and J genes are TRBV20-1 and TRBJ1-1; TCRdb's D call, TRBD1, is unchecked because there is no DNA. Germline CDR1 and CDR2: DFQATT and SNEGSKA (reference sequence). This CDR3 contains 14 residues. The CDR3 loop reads CSAPEGGGNTEAFF.

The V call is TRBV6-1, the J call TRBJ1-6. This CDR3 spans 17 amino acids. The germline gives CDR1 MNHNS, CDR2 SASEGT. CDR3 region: CASSEKTVLNYNSPLHF.

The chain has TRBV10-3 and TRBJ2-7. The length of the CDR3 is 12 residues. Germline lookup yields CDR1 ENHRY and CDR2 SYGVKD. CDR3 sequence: CATENTDYEQYF.

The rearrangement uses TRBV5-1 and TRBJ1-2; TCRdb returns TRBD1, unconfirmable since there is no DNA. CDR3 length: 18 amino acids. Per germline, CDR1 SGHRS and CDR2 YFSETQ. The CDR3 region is CASSLVSGQGSSNYGYTF.

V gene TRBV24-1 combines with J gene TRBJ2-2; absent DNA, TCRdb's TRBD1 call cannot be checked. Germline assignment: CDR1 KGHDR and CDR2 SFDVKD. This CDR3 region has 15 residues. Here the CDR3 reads CATRSDRDRTGELFF.

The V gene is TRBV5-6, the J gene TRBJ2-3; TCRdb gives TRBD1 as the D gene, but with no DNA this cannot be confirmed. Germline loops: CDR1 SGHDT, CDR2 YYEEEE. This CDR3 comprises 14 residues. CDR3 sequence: CASSGQGAPDTQYF.

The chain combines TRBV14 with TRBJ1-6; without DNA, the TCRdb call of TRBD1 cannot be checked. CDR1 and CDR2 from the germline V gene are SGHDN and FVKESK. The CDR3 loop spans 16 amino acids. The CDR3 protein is CASSQRWGQGNSPLHF.

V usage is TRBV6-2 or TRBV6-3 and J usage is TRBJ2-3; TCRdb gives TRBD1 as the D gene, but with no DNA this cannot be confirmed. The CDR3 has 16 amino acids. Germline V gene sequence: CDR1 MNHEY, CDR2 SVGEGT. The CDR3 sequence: CASSYPRGGSTDTQYF.